This section outlines one T cell receptor (beta chain) sequence together with its context. What it binds is unknown. One end of the junction is discordant with germline, which a read error may explain. The CDR3 totals 15 residues. CDR1 is SGDLS, CDR2 YYNGEE, per germline. These data originate in a study of cytomegalovirus exposure and HLA in healthy donors. Findings of the study overall: Several of the most significant clusters appeared linked to common viral pathogens, based on a later analysis. The productive fraction for most TCR beta V segments was about 87% or about 30% in an earlier analysis.

This PCR relied on a set of 60 Vbeta primers and 13 Jbeta primers. Profiling relied on immunoSEQ multiplex PCR, and the TCRdb table lists in-frame clones only, not all of them. This sample's table reports roughly 50,000 clones. The rearrangement links TRBV9 to TRBJ2-3; 8 nucleotides agree with TRBD2. The source material was PBMCs. This receptor was identified in a woman aged 40 to 55 in good health and CMV-seronegative. In DNA form, the CDR3 reads TGTGCCAGCAGCGCAGCGGGAGTTGGCACAGATAAGCAGTATTTT. This translates into CASSAAGVGTDKQYF.